The clone carrying this TCR beta chain was recorded a few times. This sample was taken from a study of T-cell reconstitution after alpha-beta-depleted transplantation in children. Germline CDR1 reads MNHEY; CDR2 reads SVGAGI. Trimming cost V 10 bases and J 9 bases; bases outside gene matches: 11. CDR3 length equals 12 residues. This sample's TCRbeta library carried unique molecular identifier barcodes. Each CDR3 protein is one row after TCRdb ran MiXCR on the PCR reads. The sample contains 450,000 to 600,000 distinct CDR3 sequences, 32% of which appear only once. This clonotype originated in a human donor who donated a stem cell graft to a child with aplastic anemia. This specimen consisted of PBMCs from the stem cell graft donor, obtained from the stem cell graft. V is TRBV6-5 and J is TRBJ2-5; 7 nucleotides agree with TRBD2. The CDR3 DNA follows: TGTGCCACGGGAGGCTTCAAAATTCCCCAGTACTTC. This translates into CATGGFKIPQYF.